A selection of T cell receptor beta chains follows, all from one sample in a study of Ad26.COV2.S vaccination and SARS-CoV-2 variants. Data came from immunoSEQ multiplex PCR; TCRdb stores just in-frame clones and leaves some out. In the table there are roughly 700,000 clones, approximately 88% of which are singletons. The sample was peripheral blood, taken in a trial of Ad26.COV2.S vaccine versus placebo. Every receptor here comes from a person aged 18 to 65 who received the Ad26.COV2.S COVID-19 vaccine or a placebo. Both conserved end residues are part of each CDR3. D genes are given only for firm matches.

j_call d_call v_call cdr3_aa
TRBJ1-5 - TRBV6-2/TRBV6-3 CASSSNRDQPQHF
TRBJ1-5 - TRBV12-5 CATSSSSNQPQHF
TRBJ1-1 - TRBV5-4 CASSLDLMNTEAFF
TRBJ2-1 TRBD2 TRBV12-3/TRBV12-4 CASLSGRGNEQFF
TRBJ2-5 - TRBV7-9 CASSLTGGETQYF
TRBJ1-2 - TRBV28 CASRRHSYTF
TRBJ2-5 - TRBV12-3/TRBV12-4 CASSSGLIETQYF
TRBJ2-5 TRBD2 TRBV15 CATSKTGTSGQETQYF
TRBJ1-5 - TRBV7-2 CASSLDGDSNQPQHF
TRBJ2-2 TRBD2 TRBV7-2 CASSRWTSGIGGTGELFF
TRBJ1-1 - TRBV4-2 CASSQEGLVTEAFF
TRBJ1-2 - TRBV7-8 CASSLAAPGATYGYTF
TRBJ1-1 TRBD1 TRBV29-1 CSVSRSGQGTEAFF
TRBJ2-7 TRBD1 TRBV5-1 CASSLVGVGTGASSYEQYF
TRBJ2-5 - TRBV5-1 CASFGDLGSQYF
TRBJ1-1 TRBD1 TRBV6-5 CASSLNQGALRAFF
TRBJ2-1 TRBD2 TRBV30 CAWVKGRARNSYNEQFF
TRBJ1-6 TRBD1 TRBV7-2 CASSSRGNSPLHF
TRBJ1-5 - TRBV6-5 CASSYSAAAEPQHF
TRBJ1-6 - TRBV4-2 CASSREGDSPLHF
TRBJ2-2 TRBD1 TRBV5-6 CASSRRQGPTGELFF
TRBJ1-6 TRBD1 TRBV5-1 CASSEGQGVSPLHF
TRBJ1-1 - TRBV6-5 CASRLDRRNTEAFF
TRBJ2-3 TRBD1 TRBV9 CASSVEIRQGTDTQYF
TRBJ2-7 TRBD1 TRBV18 CASSPGTGGAYEQYF
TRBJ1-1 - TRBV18 CASSPADTRMNTEAFF
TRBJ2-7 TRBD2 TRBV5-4 CASSLGGLAGAYEQYF
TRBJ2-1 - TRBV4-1 CASSQDLSEQFF
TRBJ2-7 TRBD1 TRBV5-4 CASAPDQGADEQYF
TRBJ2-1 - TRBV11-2 CASSLGVDEQFF
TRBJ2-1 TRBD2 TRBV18 CASSPNGPAGLYEQFF
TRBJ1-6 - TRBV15 CATSRDRKPPLHF
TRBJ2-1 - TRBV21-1 CASIRDRERNEQFF
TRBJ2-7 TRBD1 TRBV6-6 CATGTVITEQYF
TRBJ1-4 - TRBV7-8 CASSLTPVNEKLFF